A single T cell receptor beta chain is shown here with its context. The antigen it recognizes is unknown. Base quality data are lacking; no much larger clone is found one base away. The data were obtained in a study of shared clonotypes between healthy human individuals (dated by TCRdb to the early 2020s). With respect to the entire study: The cohort comprised a couple of women and three men aged 18 to 49 years. For each donor, CD4 naive and CD4 memory were each run on three plates, CD8 naive on two plates, and CD8 memory on one plate. Blood TCR repertoires of a handful of healthy adults were deeply sequenced to estimate repertoire size and the extent of clonotype sharing between individuals. Different laboratories and diverse techniques were used to prepare libraries and sequence TCR repertoires, to increase sequencing depth and limit assay-specific biases. Leukapheresis yielded between about 0.94 and 10 billion PBMCs per donor.

V lost 4 bases and J lost 5 bases, and the count of bases not matched to a germline gene is 13. From a lookup of the germline V gene (reference sequence), CDR1 and CDR2 are LNHDA and SQIVND. The CDR3 spans 16 residues, from the cysteine through the phenylalanine. The CDR3 DNA has 48 bases and is translated from base 1. The paper's findings and limits, for the study overall: Compared with non-shared clonotypes, the clonotypes found in all four sorted-subset donors had higher generation probabilities. Naive subsets generally had larger estimated clonotype richness than memory subsets. Pairwise subsampling led to the expectation that sequencing depth would affect the degree of clonotype sharing among donors. Across a few donors, around 5% of naive CD4, roughly 3.8% of naive CD8, 2% to 2.5% of memory CD4, and roughly 0.41% of memory CD8 clonotypes were shared. The genetic and exposure-history diversity represented was limited by the small number of donors. Even with the large sequencing depth, rarefaction of the sorted-subset datasets indicated that sequencing was incomplete. Only blood was sampled, and tissue TCR repertoires likely differ from those in blood.

CD8 naive samples were CD45RO-negative cells positively selected for CCR7, giving a CD45RA+CCR7+ population that excluded TemRA cells. The donors were healthy, HIV-negative adults who had no recently reported acute infections or vaccinations. Only Caucasian adults living in Nashville, Tennessee, USA were represented among the donors. Blood was collected by leukapheresis, and PBMCs were isolated by Ficoll-Histopaque density gradient centrifugation and then cryopreserved in liquid nitrogen vapor phase. Analytical flow cytometry was used to check the purity and quantity of each magnetically sorted T cell population. Each sorted fraction had its genomic DNA isolated and then quantified by UV absorbance on a Nanodrop 2000c. Using the deep immunoSEQ assay, TCR CDR3 regions were amplified from genomic DNA by multiplex PCR. Extracted genomic DNA from each cell subset was distributed evenly across all wells of several immunoSEQ 96-well plates, and each plate was treated as a replicate. For sorted subsets, approximately 210 ng genomic DNA, equal to tens of thousands of T cell genomes, was loaded into each replicate PCR. Purified libraries were quantified with a Qubit 3.0 fluorometer, sized on a Bioanalyzer 2100, and re-quantified with the KAPA Library Quantification kit. Every immunoSEQ 96-well plate was sequenced on a dedicated single-read 150-cycle Illumina NextSeq 550 flow cell. The authors' analysis ran thus. Because only junctional sequences without quality scores were contained in the immunoSEQ output, filtering matching that applied to full-length reads could not be performed. Sequences were annotated with PyIR, a Python wrapper for IgBLAST v1.9, and V/J genes and CDR3 were assigned using IMGT germline references. Reads were filtered out if the reads had weak V/J assignments (E-value above 1e-6), no CDR3, stop codons, out-of-frame junctions, or ambiguous translated residues. V3J clonotypes were defined by identical inferred V gene, J gene, and CDR3 amino acid sequence. Percentage overlap between repertoires was calculated by dividing the number of shared unique clonotypes by the size of the smaller repertoire. Three approaches were used to assess repertoire richness: RTK rarefaction, the Chao1 estimator, and Recon v2.1 estimates of unobserved clonotypes. Generation probabilities for all TCRbeta clonotypes obtained by the gDNA method from a handful of donors were computed using OLGA. What TCRdb holds here is the immuneACCESS table cut down to in-frame rearrangements. Part of the clones is not present; checked against another copy, under half of the missing clones reflect an unresolved V gene, and the others are unexplained. V, J and clone size are taken as reported in that table, and D and trimming were inferred from the DNA itself. This sample has 2 million or so clones in its table, and approximately 94% of those were observed once. Jointly, the top ten make up more than 0.95% of the sample.

The receptor comes from a man aged 18-30 years in good health. Sequencing was carried out using naive CD8+ T cells sorted from blood. This sample's cell subset or site label indicates: CD45RA+CCR7+. This chain is built from TRBV19 and TRBJ2-5, and 7 junction bases match TRBD1. DNA sequence: TGTGCCAGTAGTAGTGACAGGGAAGGGACCAATGAGACCCAGTACTTC. Its translation is CASSSDREGTNETQYF.